The clone carrying this T cell receptor beta chain has more than one count but fewer than ten. The antigen remains undetermined. The sample comes from a study of cytomegalovirus exposure and HLA in healthy donors. The PCR was carried out with 60 Vbeta primers and 13 Jbeta primers. The method was immunoSEQ multiplex PCR; TCRdb's version includes in-frame clones alone and lacks a portion of them. The table has under 250,000 clones, about 88% seen once; the top ten hold 0.2% to 0.3%. Study-wide results and limits: Donors were assumed by presence/absence analyses to have roughly uniform sequencing depth. Cytomegalovirus-associated status was assigned to 164 TCR beta chains. Excluded: some indistinguishable V segments such as TRBV6-2 and TRBV6-3. Accurate prediction of most subjects' HLA-A and HLA-B alleles from TCR beta sequences was reported.

The CDR3 covers 16 residues. V was clipped by 5 bases and J by 7 bases; unmatched bases: 13. Germline values: CDR1 SEHNR, CDR2 FQNEAQ (reference sequence). The sequence came from a girl aged 2-10 years in good health and CMV-seronegative. The material sequenced was PBMCs. The chain combines TRBV7-9 with TRBJ2-3; TRBD2 matches at 9 bases. This chain's CDR3 is CASSPIARGGKYTQYF. The CDR3 DNA reads TGTGCCAGCAGCCCGATTGCGCGGGGGGGAAAATATACGCAGTATTTT.